Sequencing of this T cell receptor (beta chain) was carried out in a study of blood T cells in healthy people across ages. The authors ran a second PCR of about 7 to 12 cycles using a sample-barcoded 5' primer and a J-beta primer mix. TCRdb ran MiXCR on the 5' RACE reads and lists one entry per CDR3 protein. The sample includes around 800,000 distinct CDR3 sequences, approximately 67% of them seen just once. CDR3 length: 17 amino acids. The V and J ends lost 4 bases and 7 bases, in that order; junction bases with no gene match: 13. The germline gives CDR1 LGHNA, CDR2 YNFKEQ. The specimen sequenced was blood. The chain links TRBV4-2 to TRBJ2-2, with 9 bases lining up with TRBD1. This sequence was found in a man aged 25 to 45 in good health. In nucleotides, the CDR3 is TGTGCCAGCAGCCGACAACGAGGGACAGGGTACATCGGGGAGCTGTTTTTT. Its protein is CASSRQRGTGYIGELFF.